This TCR beta chain derives from a study of cytomegalovirus exposure and HLA in healthy donors listed by TCRdb under 2017. Describing the broader study: An earlier analysis of roughly 500 of the donors reported approximately 270 Gb of sequence data and roughly 100 million unique TCR beta sequences from 190 million or so T cells. About 300 gigabases of sequencing data and around 90 million unique TCR sequences made up an early release that covered about 640 HLA-typed donors. Of the roughly 430 genotyped donors, over 70% fell in the genetic ancestry cluster associated with self-reported Caucasian donors. The aim of the study was to test whether cataloging public T cell receptors could identify signatures of past pathogen exposure. The study profiled the T cell repertoires of some 610 subjects by immunosequencing and related them to cytomegalovirus serostatus. Besides the first cohort of 550 to 750 subjects, a separate validation cohort made up of over 95 different subjects was used. The study combined high-throughput TCR immunosequencing, statistical association of individual TCRs with disease status, and machine learning to predict cytomegalovirus infection status. In a later analysis, previously published TCR beta repertoires from 550 to 750 donors were re-analyzed and high-resolution HLA genotyping was added so that TCR occurrence patterns could be studied. Rather than drawing on any new phenotypic data, the later analysis identified candidate immune exposures from TCR beta sequences and the way those sequences occurred across donors. An earlier analysis of about 600 of the donors used high-throughput TCR beta sequencing to judge whether each TCR beta V gene segment behaved as functional or pseudogenic. Donor age, sex, ethnicity and CMV serostatus were compiled alongside the repertoire data. A later genetic analysis took genome-wide SNP genotypes for 398 of the 666 donors and used that subset as a discovery cohort. All discovery cohort repertoires had been generated using a single sequencing platform. HLA typing included class I and class II loci at four-digit resolution. Typing coverage differed by locus: A, B, C, DRB1 and DQB1 were typed in roughly 620-630 donors, DQA1 in 500 to 550, DPA1 in 600 to 610, and DPB1 in roughly 450. Four to six DR-DQ haplotypes were handled as single units for association and clustering, since linkage in the cohort was strong. Across roughly 420 genotyped donors of the cohort, an average of approximately 240,000 unique TCR beta nucleotide sequences per donor were sequenced, and roughly 17% of those sequences were non-productive. Overall results and qualifications from the work: The sequencing pipeline was judged likely to have produced a cluster of highly shared sequence variants as a technical artifact. The study listed 150 to 200 TCR beta chains as associated with cytomegalovirus. When HLA alleles, especially DR and DQ, strongly co-occurred, attributing TCR associations to individual alleles was difficult. A further reported finding was that TCR beta sequences accurately predicted the HLA-A and HLA-B alleles for most subjects in the first cohort. Most TCR sequences were observed very rarely across donors, whereas some public TCRs were present in many individuals. Correlated functional status among segregating V segments might reflect linkage disequilibrium, but an unknown experimental factor could not be ruled out. A later genetic analysis reported fewer N-insertions in productive TCRs among donors in an Asian-associated ancestry cluster than the roughly 700-donor mean. CMV serostatus was the only immune exposure information available for the cohort. A later analysis found that HLA-associated TCR beta chains were more clonally expanded and had lower generation probabilities than equally common non-associated chains. The classifier was reported to diagnose cytomegalovirus status with high specificity and sensitivity in both the original cohort and the validation cohort. The presence/absence analyses assumed that sequencing depth was roughly uniform across donors, and that assumption may not be true. A few of the identified cytomegalovirus-associated TCR beta chains were confirmed in vitro to be specific for cytomegalovirus antigens. V-gene and J-gene trimming of TCR beta chains was associated with a missense DCLRE1C variant in a later genetic analysis, and the association was replicated in an independent cohort. Because counts were too low, about 18 rarely observed V segments, including chromosome 9 orphons, were excluded from the earlier analysis of under 650 of the donors. A later analysis found that TCR association rates varied across HLA loci, with DRB1 alleles showing the most associated TCRs and HLA-C alleles the fewest. HLA typing was unavailable for some donors at each locus, so association tests used only the typed subset. Several of the top co-occurrence clusters appeared to be linked to parvovirus B19, influenza, CMV and Epstein-Barr virus, according to a later analysis. In this cohort, only TCR beta chains were sequenced, and detectable features were limited by the absence of alpha or paired-chain data. A later analysis associated 15,000 to 20,000 TCR beta sequences with specific HLA alleles at a false discovery rate of 0.05. It was suggested by the authors that the approach could potentially be generalized to other disease states and immunological phenotypes. In an earlier analysis of some 640 of the donors, most TCR beta V segments were observed in productive rearrangements about 90% or about 30% of the time, broadly matching IMGT annotations. In a later analysis, most CMV-associated TCR beta chains were found to appear HLA-restricted, with HLA associations seemingly driven largely by CMV exposure.

The library was produced with the immunoSEQ multiplex PCR assay. The multiplex PCR relied on a mix of 60 forward primers for TCR Vbeta segments and 13 reverse primers for TCR Jbeta segments. The CDR3 region of rearranged TCR beta genes was amplified from genomic DNA by a multiplex PCR assay. On the Illumina HiSeq System, the amplified TCR beta libraries were sequenced as 87-base-pair reads. The original pipeline was this. Across the 700 or so repertoires, a later analysis counted 75 million to 90 million unique TCR beta chains, roughly 11 million of which were shared by at least two donors. A nearest-neighbor algorithm error-corrected the raw reads and collapsed the reads into unique sequences, merging closely related sequences to remove PCR and sequencing errors. To assign V, D and J gene segments, CDR3 sequences were aligned to IMGT reference sequences. Each retained sequence needed at least a six-nucleotide match to both a V gene segment and a J gene segment. A rearrangement was called productive if the CDR3 had no stop codons and remained in frame with V and J, and every other rearrangement was called non-productive. Following IMGT convention, CDR3 was defined as the stretch from the second conserved V-encoded cysteine to the conserved J-encoded phenylalanine. In an earlier analysis of 587 of the donors, sequences lacking an unambiguous match to a single V gene segment were excluded. An earlier analysis of 500 to 600 of the donors classified V segments as functional when productive rearrangements were above 56.7% and as segregating when the standard deviation between donors was above 5%. To diagnose cytomegalovirus status from the catalog of TCR beta chain sequences, a statistical classification framework was built. A later analysis assigned V and J genes by comparing TCR nucleotide sequences with IMGT/GENE-DB human TR gene sequences. A later analysis assigned CDR3 sequences and most-parsimonious VDJ recombination scenarios with the TCRdist pipeline. In a later analysis, each TCR beta chain was defined by its CDR3 amino acid sequence together with its V-gene family, and reads without a unique V-gene family were excluded. In a later analysis, 450 to 600 highly shared, low-generation-probability nucleotide sequences were removed to address suspected cross-contamination and a sequencing artifact. In a later analysis, a clonal expansion index was calculated for each public chain from normalized within-repertoire ranks of inferred template counts. A later analysis computed generation probabilities with a VDJ recombination model fitted to out-of-frame rearrangements, and checked the results against IGoR. Hypergeometric tests were used in a later analysis to score TCR-TCR, TCR-HLA and TCR-CMV co-occurrence, with a repertoire-size bias correction applied to the TCR pairs. To estimate false discovery rates, a later analysis permuted the HLA or CMV assignments 20 times. In a later analysis, co-occurring TCRs were grouped using DBSCAN, with TCRdist sequence similarity added in when clustering inside HLA-allele-positive subsets. Repertoires with fewer than 30,000 or more than 120,000 public chains were left out of co-occurrence clustering, as were a few repertoires with anomalous nucleotide sharing. TCRdb provides this immuneACCESS table in a form limited to in-frame rearrangements. Some clones are lacking; in checked studies, under half of them reflect an unresolved V gene, and why the rest are absent is not known. That table gives V, J and clone size, and the DNA gave D and trimming. Here the sample has about 160,000 clones; around nine tenths occur a single time. The ten biggest clones cover over 1.5% of the sample.

The cohort consisted of 666 healthy bone marrow donors. At the time of sampling, all cohort members were nominally healthy, though unrecorded immune exposures were likely present. The donor was CMV seronegative and was included in the group of approximately 350 seronegative cohort members. A peripheral blood sample was provided by each donor, and peripheral blood mononuclear cells were used for TCR beta sequencing. The Qiagen DNeasy Blood Extraction Kit was used to extract genomic DNA from the blood cell samples. On this clone: No antigen is known for it. No base quality values were provided; no much bigger clone lies one nucleotide off.

The material sequenced was PBMCs. The clonotype comes from a woman under 30 in good health and CMV-seronegative.

The CDR3 region reads CAISERGSPLHF. The nucleotide sequence is TGTGCCATCAGTGAAAGGGGTTCACCCCTCCACTTT. The chain links TRBV10-3 with TRBJ1-6, and perhaps TRBD1 as D gene, on 5 matching bases. Sequences ENHRY (CDR1) and SYGVKD (CDR2) are obtained from the germline V gene. From the cysteine through the phenylalanine, the CDR3 covers 12 amino acids. The kept DNA is CDR3 alone, 36 bases in frame from the first base. V is clipped by 3 bases and J by 9 bases, and the sequence between their germline boundaries is 6 bases long.